Listed below are T cell receptor beta chains from one sample, sequenced in a study of blood T cell repertoires in COVID-19. Data came from immunoSEQ multiplex PCR; TCRdb stores just in-frame clones and leaves some out. Here the sample spans 220,000 or so clones, roughly 88% being singletons. The sample comprised PBMCs or T cells enriched from blood (not recorded which). These TCRs come from a woman aged 45-65 years who had recovered from COVID-19. CDR3s include the opening cysteine and the closing phenylalanine or tryptophan. The order of the fields is D gene, J gene, V gene, clone size, CDR3 protein, CDR3 DNA. The D gene is left open where the match is weak. A clone size is listed for some rows: how often the clone was seen (once, few, many), or a class if it is expanded.

>NA|TRBJ2-7|TRBV7-8|NA
CASSIRLSSYEQYF
TGTGCCAGCAGCATAAGACTGAGCTCCTACGAGCAGTACTTC
>NA|TRBJ2-5|TRBV27|NA
CASTRQGGTSETQYF
TGTGCCAGCACTCGACAGGGAGGGACTAGTGAGACCCAGTACTTC
>TRBD1|TRBJ1-5|TRBV7-9|NA
CASSLKGTGVNQPQHF
TGTGCCAGCAGCTTAAAGGGGACAGGGGTAAATCAGCCCCAGCATTTT
>TRBD1|TRBJ2-5|TRBV19|NA
CASSTAGTGKETQYF
TGTGCCAGTAGTACCGCCGGGACAGGGAAAGAGACCCAGTACTTC
>TRBD1|TRBJ1-1|TRBV18|NA
CASSLAGQGNTEAFF
TGTGCCAGCTCATTGGCGGGACAGGGGAACACTGAAGCTTTCTTT
>NA|TRBJ2-7|TRBV11-3|NA
CASSPSGTYEQYF
TGTGCCAGCAGCCCCAGCGGAACCTACGAGCAGTACTTC
>NA|TRBJ1-5|TRBV9|NA
CASGGGCQPQHF
TGTGCCAGCGGGGGGGGCTGTCAGCCCCAGCATTTT
>TRBD2|TRBJ2-3|TRBV5-1|NA
CASSLAVTSGYTDTQYF
TGCGCCAGCAGCTTGGCCGTGACTAGCGGTTACACAGATACGCAGTATTTT
>NA|TRBJ2-2|TRBV21-1|NA
CASSKANPSSPSGLNGELFF
TGTGCCAGCAGCAAAGCCAACCCCTCGTCGCCTAGCGGGCTGAACGGGGAGCTGTTTTTT
>NA|TRBJ2-4|TRBV7-8|NA
CASSRLGGENIQYF
TGTGCCAGCAGCCGACTAGGGGGGGAAAACATTCAGTACTTC
>NA|TRBJ1-5|TRBV24-1|NA
CAASSRNQPQHF
TGTGCCGCGTCTTCGAGGAATCAGCCCCAGCATTTT
>TRBD1|TRBJ2-5|TRBV6-5|NA
CASSYATGSETQYF
TGTGCCAGCAGTTACGCGACAGGGAGTGAGACCCAGTACTTC
>TRBD2|TRBJ2-1|TRBV27|few
CASCGLAGVCNEQFF
TGTGCCAGCTGTGGACTAGCGGGAGTATGTAATGAGCAGTTCTTC
>NA|TRBJ2-3|TRBV12-5|once
CASGGGRSTDTQYF
TGTGCTAGTGGTGGTGGCAGAAGCACAGATACGCAGTATTTT
>TRBD1|TRBJ1-2|TRBV29-1|NA
CSAWDSPISCTF
TGCAGCGCCTGGGACAGCCCCATTAGCTGCACCTTC
>TRBD1|TRBJ1-5|TRBV19|NA
CASKDSGTGPRNQPQHF
TGTGCCAGTAAGGATTCAGGGACAGGGCCGAGAAATCAGCCCCAGCATTTT
>NA|TRBJ1-3|TRBV15|NA
CATSPHRQGNTIYF
TGTGCCACCAGCCCACATCGTCAGGGAAACACCATATATTTT
>TRBD2|TRBJ2-2|TRBV29-1|NA
CSAVGGRNTGELFF
TGCAGCGCCGTGGGCGGGAGGAACACCGGGGAGCTGTTTTTT
>TRBD1|TRBJ1-4|TRBV7-2|NA
CASSLRQGANQEKLFF
TGTGCCAGCAGCTTAAGACAGGGGGCTAATCAAGAAAAACTGTTTTTT
>TRBD1|TRBJ1-2|TRBV27|NA
CASSLFRGNYGYTF
TGTGCCAGCAGTTTATTCAGGGGGAACTATGGCTACACCTTC
>NA|TRBJ1-1|TRBV28|NA
CASSLVGRGTEAFF
TGTGCCAGCAGTTTAGTCGGCAGGGGAACTGAAGCTTTCTTT
>TRBD1|TRBJ1-2|TRBV19|once
CASSIGRTGDTRGYTF
TGTGCCAGTAGTATAGGGAGGACAGGGGATACAAGGGGCTACACCTTC
>TRBD1|TRBJ1-2|TRBV6-5|NA
CASSTRDRQYGYTF
TGTGCCAGCAGTACTCGGGACAGGCAGTATGGCTACACCTTC
>TRBD2|TRBJ2-3|TRBV15|NA
CATSGGLAPPDTQYF
TGTGCCACCAGTGGGGGACTAGCGCCTCCAGATACGCAGTATTTT
>TRBD1|TRBJ2-7|TRBV12-3/TRBV12-4|NA
CASSSGQGYEQYF
TGTGCCAGCAGTTCAGGACAGGGCTACGAGCAGTACTTC
>TRBD2|TRBJ2-1|TRBV10-3|NA
CAISESRTSENEQFF
TGTGCCATCAGTGAGTCGAGGACTAGCGAAAATGAGCAGTTCTTC
>NA|TRBJ2-7|TRBV4-1|NA
CASSQVPQGGYEQYF
TGCGCCAGCAGCCAAGTCCCCCAGGGGGGTTACGAGCAGTACTTC
>NA|TRBJ2-1|TRBV7-8|NA
CASSFQGYNEQFF
TGTGCCAGCAGCTTTCAGGGGTACAATGAGCAGTTCTTC
>NA|TRBJ1-4|TRBV27|NA
CASSLATNEKLFF
TGTGCCAGCAGTCTTGCAACTAATGAAAAACTGTTTTTT
>TRBD2|TRBJ2-3|TRBV7-3|NA
CASSLAGRGDTQYF
TGTGCCAGCAGCCTAGCGGGGCGGGGAGATACGCAGTATTTT
>NA|TRBJ1-6|TRBV7-5|NA
CARSIWHHRSSYNSPLHF
TGTGCCAGAAGCATCTGGCACCACCGAAGCTCCTATAATTCACCCCTCCACTTT
>NA|TRBJ2-5|TRBV18|NA
CASSQVASAQETQYF
TGTGCCAGCTCACAGGTAGCGAGTGCTCAAGAGACCCAGTACTTC
>TRBD1|TRBJ1-5|TRBV28|NA
CASSLTGENQPQHF
TGTGCCAGCAGTTTAACAGGGGAGAATCAGCCCCAGCATTTT
>TRBD2|TRBJ2-7|TRBV10-3|few
CAISENPRGGPYEQYF
TGTGCCATCAGTGAGAACCCCCGCGGGGGGCCCTACGAGCAGTACTTC
>NA|TRBJ2-7|TRBV7-2|few
CASSLFSVSSYEQYF
TGTGCCAGCAGCTTATTTTCGGTGAGCTCCTACGAGCAGTACTTC
>TRBD1|TRBJ1-2|TRBV29-1|NA
CSVDQDRSGYTF
TGCAGCGTCGACCAGGACAGGTCTGGCTACACCTTC
>TRBD2|TRBJ2-2|TRBV10-2|NA
CASSDLTPRGVRLAGLVGELFF
TGCGCCAGCAGTGACCTTACCCCCAGGGGTGTGCGACTAGCGGGGTTAGTCGGGGAGCTGTTTTTT
>TRBD1|TRBJ1-5|TRBV19|NA
CASSAGQGINQPQHF
TGTGCCAGTAGTGCGGGACAGGGTATCAATCAGCCCCAGCATTTT
>TRBD2|TRBJ2-5|TRBV29-1|NA
CSVQSGTSGRKETQYF
TGCAGCGTCCAATCCGGGACTAGCGGGAGAAAAGAGACCCAGTACTTC
>TRBD1|TRBJ1-1|TRBV6-5|NA
CASRTGWMNTEAFF
TGTGCCAGCAGGACAGGGTGGATGAACACTGAAGCTTTCTTT
>NA|TRBJ2-1|TRBV11-1|NA
CASSLRSGVSYNEQFF
TGTGCCAGCAGCTTACGTAGCGGAGTATCGTACAATGAGCAGTTCTTC
>TRBD1|TRBJ1-2|TRBV29-1|few
CSVRQGASGYGYTF
TGCAGCGTTCGACAGGGAGCAAGTGGCTATGGCTACACCTTC
>NA|TRBJ2-1|TRBV7-8|NA
CASGPLVSEQFF
TGTGCCAGCGGCCCACTAGTTAGTGAGCAGTTCTTC
>NA|TRBJ2-5|TRBV29-1|NA
CSVRRGLRETQYF
TGCAGCGTCCGAAGGGGGTTGCGGGAGACCCAGTACTTC
>NA|TRBJ1-1|TRBV19|NA
CASEDIKGGGTEAFF
TGTGCCAGTGAAGACATCAAAGGCGGGGGCACTGAAGCTTTCTTT
>NA|TRBJ2-1|TRBV7-7|NA
CASSLDRSSYNEQFF
TGTGCTAGCAGCTTAGATAGGAGCTCCTACAATGAGCAGTTCTTC
>NA|TRBJ2-7|TRBV6-2/TRBV6-3|NA
CASSTASREQYF
TGTGCCAGCAGCACGGCCTCGAGGGAGCAGTACTTC
>NA|TRBJ2-2|TRBV24-1|NA
CATSQEVTGELFF
TGTGCCACCTCACAGGAAGTAACCGGGGAGCTGTTTTTT
>TRBD2|TRBJ2-7|TRBV28|NA
CASSRGLAGEQYF
TGTGCCAGCAGTCGCGGACTAGCGGGGGAGCAGTACTTC
>NA|TRBJ1-2|TRBV4-3|NA
CASSQAQAYGYTF
TGCGCCAGCAGCCAAGCCCAGGCGTATGGCTACACCTTC
>NA|TRBJ1-6|TRBV6-5|NA
CASSYKGPDSPLHF
TGTGCCAGCAGTTACAAGGGGCCAGATTCACCCCTCCACTTT
>NA|TRBJ2-1|TRBV7-2|NA
CASSLASGQFF
TGTGCCAGCAGCTTAGCGAGCGGGCAGTTCTTC
>TRBD2|TRBJ2-7|TRBV3-1/TRBV3-2|NA
CASSPGTKGYEQYF
TGTGCCAGCAGCCCAGGGACTAAAGGCTACGAGCAGTACTTC
>TRBD1|TRBJ1-1|TRBV19|once
CASSIPGGYEAFF
TGTGCCAGTAGTATCCCAGGGGGGTACGAAGCTTTCTTT
>NA|TRBJ2-1|TRBV4-2|NA
CASSPSNEQFF
TGTGCCAGCAGCCCGAGCAATGAGCAGTTCTTC